This T cell receptor beta chain was observed in a study of blood T cell repertoires in COVID-19. Study-level background: COVID-19 samples collected from the United States, Italy and Spain covered acute and convalescent phases. PBMCs, B-cell-depleted T cells, or T cells provided the cDNA or gDNA that made up the material.

The germline V and J ends were trimmed by 4 bases and 5 bases, with 15 bases remaining between them. Germline loops: CDR1 SGDLS, CDR2 YYNGEE. The CDR3 has 15 residues. This clone was seen once. Authors' methods: Amplifying reference gene primers gave estimates of nucleated cell counts. Produced via immunoSEQ multiplex PCR; TCRdb's table is partial and in-frame only. V and J calls and clone size are those listed in that table; D and trimming were worked out from the DNA. The sample holds about 280,000 clones, approximately 85% seen once. This chain uses TRBV9 with TRBJ1-4, with D hard to call. Material for sequencing was peripheral blood. The source of this sequence is a man aged 18 to 30 with active or convalescent COVID-19. This chain's CDR3 is CASSSRPGLNEKLFF. DNA of the CDR3: TGTGCCAGCAGCAGTAGACCCGGGTTAAATGAAAAACTGTTTTTT.